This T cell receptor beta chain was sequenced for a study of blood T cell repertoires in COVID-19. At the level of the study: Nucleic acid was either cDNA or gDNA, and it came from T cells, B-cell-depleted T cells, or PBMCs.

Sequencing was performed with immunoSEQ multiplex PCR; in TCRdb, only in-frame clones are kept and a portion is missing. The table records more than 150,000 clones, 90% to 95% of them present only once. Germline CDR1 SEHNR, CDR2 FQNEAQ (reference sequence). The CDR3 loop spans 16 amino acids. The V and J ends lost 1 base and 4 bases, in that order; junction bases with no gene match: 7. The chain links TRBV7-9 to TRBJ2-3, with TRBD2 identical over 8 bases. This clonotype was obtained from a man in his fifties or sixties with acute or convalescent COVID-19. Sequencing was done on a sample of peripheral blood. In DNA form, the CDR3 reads TGTGCCAGCAGCTTAGGGTCCGGGGGGGCAGCAGATACGCAGTATTTT. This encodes CASSLGSGGAADTQYF.